This T cell receptor beta chain is drawn from a study of OX40 agonist ivuxolimab in advanced cancers. With respect to the entire study: Ivuxolimab was a fully human IgG2 agonistic monoclonal antibody targeting the costimulatory receptor OX40 (CD134). Prior anti-PD-1, anti-PD-L1 or anti-CTLA-4 therapy was permitted, and checkpoint inhibitors had been received by 40% to 50% of dose-escalation patients. Peripheral TCRbeta sequencing aimed to test whether ivuxolimab altered TCR sequence diversity and caused clonal T-cell expansion. The paper covers the monotherapy dose-escalation part of the phase I ivuxolimab trial, which included N ≈ 50 patients. The dose-escalation cohort was about 87% male with a mean age of approximately 60 years, ranging from roughly 23 to 90. Of the roughly 50 dose-escalation patients, hepatocellular carcinoma was present in approximately 20, melanoma in approximately 15, renal cell carcinoma in 9 and head and neck cancer in 9. Partial responses occurred in three dose-escalation patients: two with cutaneous melanoma and one with hepatocellular carcinoma. Intravenous ivuxolimab was administered to patients every 2 weeks at six dose levels: 0.01, 0.1, 0.3, 1.5, 3 and 10 mg/kg.

The trial excluded patients who had a history of autoimmune disease or who were on systemic immunosuppression. In every dose cohort, peripheral blood was drawn for TCR sequencing at baseline, cycle 4 day 1, and cycle 7 day 1. Samples were obtained from an open-label, multicenter, first-in-human phase I dose-escalation trial of ivuxolimab. Adults with locally advanced or metastatic head and neck squamous cell, hepatocellular, melanoma or renal cell carcinoma were enrolled in the trial. Before TCR sequencing, CD4+ T cells and CD8+ T cells were sorted from peripheral blood as separate populations. About this clone: What antigen it recognizes has not been identified. No base quality values were provided; no much bigger clone lies one nucleotide off.

Via the germline V gene, CDR1 is KGHSH and CDR2 LQKENI. The cysteine opens and the phenylalanine closes a CDR3 of 15 amino acids. Only the CDR3 region is kept as DNA, spanning 45 bases read in frame from base 1. Cut back by 6 bases and 5 bases, the V and J ends lie 16 bases apart. Broad study findings and their caveats: After ivuxolimab, more expanded clones were found on average in CD8+ T cells than in CD4+ T cells. Low levels of normalized T-cell clonal expansion were also seen in some patients who did not respond. The antigen specificity of the peripheral T cells that underwent clonal expansion was not determined. Clonal expansion of both CD4+ and CD8+ blood T cells was observed from baseline to week 6 at doses 0.1 to 3.0 mg/kg. In the 0.1-3.0 mg/kg groups, partial responders were among the patients with the lowest normalized peripheral clonal expansion, particularly in CD8+ T cells.

Genomic DNA was extracted from sorted cells for sequencing of the TCRbeta CDR3 region. The immunoSEQ Assay was used for sequencing of TCRbeta CDR3 regions. TCRdb obtained this table from immuneACCESS and retained in-frame rearrangements with V and J assigned. These tables miss some clones; where compared with another copy, unresolved V genes account for less than half of the shortfall, and the remainder is unexplained. This sample gives over 10,000 clones in total; over 75% of them show up just once. The top ten clonotypes cover roughly a fifth of the sample. The sequenced sample was CD4+ or CD8+ T cells sorted from blood, obtained in a trial of the OX40 agonist ivuxolimab. Recombination joined TRBV18 with TRBJ1-4; the D gene is unclear. The TCR originated in an adult with an advanced solid tumor such as melanoma, head and neck, liver or kidney cancer. The DNA sequence follows: TGTGCCAGCTCTACCTCGGAGCAGTTCAATGAAAAACTGTTTTTT. It codes for CASSTSEQFNEKLFF.